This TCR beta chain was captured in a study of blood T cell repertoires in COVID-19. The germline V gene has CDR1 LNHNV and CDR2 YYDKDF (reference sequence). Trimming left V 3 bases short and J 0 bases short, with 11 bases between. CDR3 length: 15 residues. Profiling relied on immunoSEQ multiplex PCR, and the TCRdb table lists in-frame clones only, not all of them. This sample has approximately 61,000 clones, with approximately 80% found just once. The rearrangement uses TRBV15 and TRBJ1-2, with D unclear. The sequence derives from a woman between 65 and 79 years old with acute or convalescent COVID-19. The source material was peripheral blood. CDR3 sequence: CATSSPRVTNYGYTF. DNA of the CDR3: TGTGCCACCAGCAGCCCCCGGGTAACTAACTATGGCTACACCTTC.